This paragraph reports one TCR beta chain. This sample is part of a study of blood T cell repertoires in COVID-19. Clinical history as reported by participants underpinned cohort assignment. TCRdb's copy holds only in-frame clones and misses some; the assay was immunoSEQ multiplex PCR. The table records about 320,000 clones, 70% to 90% of them present only once. The source of this sequence is a woman under 40 who had recovered from COVID-19. Sequenced: PBMCs or T cells enriched from blood (not recorded which).

This chain's CDR3 is CASSLPGTFSGNTIYF. The CDR3 bases are TGTGCCAGCAGCTTACCCGGGACATTCTCTGGAAACACCATATATTTT. The V call is TRBV7-8, the J call TRBJ1-3; a weak D match, TRBD1 (6 bases). This CDR3 comprises 16 residues. Trimming removed 2 bases from V and 0 bases from J, with 11 bases in between. Germline V CDR1 and CDR2: SGHVS, FQNEAQ.